This T cell receptor beta chain was documented in a study of shared clonotypes between healthy human individuals. Study findings and constraints: Sampling was confined to blood; repertoires within tissues likely differ. Generation of non-shared clonotypes was less probable than generation of clonotypes shared by all four donors. Clonotypes that were shared across a handful of donors made up approximately 5% of naive CD4 clonotypes.

CD45RO-negative cells were positively selected for CCR7, leaving out terminally differentiated effector memory CD45RA+ cells. Between the trimmed V and J ends, which lost 5 bases and 6 bases, there was a span of 14 bases. This CDR3 is 14 amino acids long. Germline CDR1 reads MNHEY; CDR2 reads SMNVEV (reference sequence). To note about this clone: Antigen unknown.

Each replicate PCR on the sorted subsets used roughly 200 ng DNA (approximately 33,000 T cell genomes). Assay: immunoSEQ multiplex PCR; the TCRdb copy retains only in-frame clones and omits some. The repertoire consists of hundreds of thousands of clones, with about 96% occurring once and the leading ten covering under 0.25%. The V call is TRBV27, the J call TRBJ2-1, with D possibly TRBD2 on 5 matching bases. The sequenced sample consisted of naive CD8+ T cells sorted from blood. The sequence derives from a man aged 25 to 45 in good health. CDR3 protein: CASSPTGSVNEQFF. The CDR3 DNA sequence: TGTGCCAGCAGTCCCACGGGGAGTGTCAATGAGCAGTTCTTC.